The 21 T cell receptor beta chains listed next were all sequenced from one sample in a study of identical twins. TCRdb re-analysed the 5' RACE reads in MiXCR, keeping a single row per CDR3 protein. The table includes 350,000 or so distinct CDR3 sequences, approximately 10% detected once. Sequenced sample: naive T cells sorted from blood. The receptors here all came from a woman aged 50 to 65 in good health.

This clonotype was detected ten times or more. CDR3 sequence: CASSLAGANVLTF. The CDR3 nucleotides are TGTGCCAGCAGCTTAGCTGGGGCCAACGTCCTGACTTTC. This rearrangement joins TRBV7-9 to TRBJ2-6; no reliable D call. V was trimmed by 0 bases and J by 3 bases, leaving 0 bases between them. Germline assignment: CDR1 SEHNR and CDR2 FQNEAQ (reference sequence). CDR3 length: 13 residues.

The table lists this clonotype with many counts. J is TRBJ2-2 and V is TRBV5-5; TRBD1 matches 9 bases. CDR1 and CDR2 (germline): SGHKS, YYEKEE (reference sequence). The CDR3 has 14 amino acids. The V and J ends lost 2 bases and 6 bases, in that order; junction bases with no gene match: 2. CDR3 coding DNA: TGTGCCAGCAGCTTCGACAGGGGGGCCGGGGAGCTGTTTTTT. It yields the protein CASSFDRGAGELFF.

A few counts support this clonotype. V is TRBV12-3 or TRBV12-4 and J is TRBJ2-3; D gene ambiguous. The CDR3 is 13 residues long. V shed 6 bases and J shed 4 bases, with 11 bases lying between them. The CDR3 spells CASSNLHPDTQYF. Written as DNA, the CDR3 is TGTGCCAGCAGCAACCTACACCCAGATACGCAGTATTTT.

This sequence joins TRBV5-1 and TRBJ2-3; 13 nucleotides agree with TRBD2. V gave up 3 bases and J gave up 5 bases; unmatched junction bases: 6. CDR3 length: 16 amino acids. In germline, CDR1 is SGHRS, CDR2 YFSETQ. The CDR3 DNA is TGCGCCAGCAGCTCCTCAGGACTAGCGGGAGTAGATACGCAGTATTTT. This codes for CASSSSGLAGVDTQYF.

V and J are TRBV12-3 or TRBV12-4 and TRBJ1-2; 7 nucleotides align to TRBD1. The length of the CDR3 is 15 residues. V gave up 10 bases and J gave up 7 bases; unmatched junction bases: 18. CDR3 amino acids: CATPSRDSPLPGYTF. The CDR3 nucleotides are TGTGCCACTCCTTCCCGGGACAGTCCCTTGCCTGGCTACACCTTC.

A few counts support this clonotype. The DNA of the CDR3 is TGTGCCAGCAGTGAAGAGGCAGGAGTAGCTAACTATGGCTACACCTTC. Protein product: CASSEEAGVANYGYTF. This sequence joins TRBV6-1 and TRBJ1-2; no firm D call. The CDR3 sequence is 16 residues long. Trimming left V 1 base short and J 0 bases short, with 12 bases between. Germline values: CDR1 MNHNS, CDR2 SASEGT.

This clonotype was counted at least ten times. The chain is built from TRBV6-1 and TRBJ2-7; tentative D call: TRBD2 (5 bases). CDR3 length: 13 residues. The V gene's germline CDR1 is MNHNS and CDR2 SASEGT. V was clipped by 4 bases and J by 5 bases, with 12 bases between them. The CDR3 protein is CASSAERRNEQYV. The DNA for the CDR3 is TGTGCCAGCAGTGCAGAGAGGAGGAACGAGCAGTACGTC.

The chain uses TRBV5-1 and TRBJ1-1, with D possibly matching TRBD1 (5 bases). The CDR3 is made up of 16 amino acids. V was shortened by 5 bases and J by 0 bases, with 17 bases between the two germline ends. CDR1 and CDR2 from the germline V gene are SGHRS and YFSETQ. The chain's CDR3 is CASSHGVQGVNTEAFF. As DNA, the CDR3 is TGCGCCAGCAGTCACGGGGTCCAGGGCGTGAACACTGAAGCTTTCTTT.

This clonotype was detected many times. CDR3 nucleotides: TGTGCCACCGCGGGGACTGGGACACCCAGCACAGATACGCAGTATTTT. Protein sequence: CATAGTGTPSTDTQYF. The chain combines TRBV24-1 with TRBJ2-3; D is perhaps TRBD1 or TRBD2 (6 bases each). This CDR3 is built from 16 residues. V lost 9 bases and J lost 0, with 18 bases in between. The germline CDR1 and CDR2 sequences are KGHDR and SFDVKD.

This clonotype was recorded at least ten times. The rearrangement links TRBV18 to TRBJ2-1, with D possibly being TRBD1 (6 bases). Per germline, CDR1 KGHSH and CDR2 LQKENI. This CDR3 comprises 14 residues. The V and J ends lost 6 bases and 14 bases respectively, with 23 bases between them. The CDR3 spells CASSQQGFGLLKFF. Here the CDR3 DNA reads TGTGCCAGCTCCCAGCAGGGGTTCGGTCTATTAAAGTTCTTC.

This clonotype was recorded at least ten times. The chain combines TRBV12-3 or TRBV12-4 with TRBJ2-5, with 10 bases lining up with TRBD1. This CDR3 region has 16 residues. V was clipped by 2 bases and J by 0 bases; unmatched bases: 3. The CDR3 loop is CASSLSGQGYQETQYF. The CDR3 DNA follows: TGTGCCAGCAGTTTATCGGGACAGGGGTACCAAGAGACCCAGTACTTC.

This clonotype was seen at least ten times. The chain couples TRBV15 to TRBJ2-1, with no clear D. Germline V gives CDR1 LNHNV, CDR2 YYDKDF (reference sequence). This CDR3 has 13 residues. Trimming stripped 1 base from V and 5 bases from J, with 6 bases between. The CDR3 loop is CATSRGHNNEQFF. CDR3 coding DNA: TGTGCCACCAGCAGAGGCCACAACAATGAGCAGTTCTTC.

The chain joins TRBV20-1 to TRBJ2-3; 7 bases agree with TRBD2. There are 15 residues in the CDR3. With 3 bases clipped from V and 8 bases from J, the junction kept 14 bases outside the gene matches. The germline gives CDR1 DFQATT, CDR2 SNEGSKA (reference sequence). The CDR3: CSASPGLPPGGTQYF. The CDR3 region has the DNA TGCAGTGCTAGCCCGGGACTACCGCCGGGAGGTACGCAGTATTTT.

V is TRBV7-6 and J is TRBJ1-6; D unresolved. Trimming took 4 bases from V and 12 from J, leaving 13 bases between them. CDR1 SGHVS and CDR2 FNYEAQ come from the germline V gene. CDR3 length: 13 residues. CDR3 nucleotides: TGTGCCAGCAGCTCCATAACGGGAGAACCCCTCCACTTT. Translation: CASSSITGEPLHF. The complete variable domain, with remaining parts taken from reference TRBV7-6 and TRBJ1-6, reads GAGVSQSPRYKVTKRGQDVALRCDPISGHVSLYWYRQALGQGPEFLTYFNYEAQQDKSGLPNDRFSAERPEGSISTLTIQRTEQRDSAMYRCASSSITGEPLHFGNGTRLTVT.

This clonotype was counted between two and nine times. The chain uses TRBV6-1 and TRBJ1-6; D may be TRBD1 (6 bases). The CDR3 runs 12 residues. Trimming removed 10 bases from V and 6 bases from J, with 10 bases in between. The V gene's germline CDR1 is MNHNS and CDR2 SASEGT. The DNA of the CDR3 is TGTGCCACCGGACAGCCTAATTCACCCCTCCACTTT. This codes for CATGQPNSPLHF.

A few counts support this clonotype. J is TRBJ2-3 and V is TRBV29-1; D possibly uses TRBD1 or TRBD2 (5 bases each). In germline, CDR1 is SQVTM, CDR2 ANQGSEA. The germline V and J ends were trimmed by 4 bases and 4 bases, with 15 bases remaining between them. The CDR3 extends over 14 amino acids. CDR3 in amino acids: CSVVLGVGADTQYF. The DNA for the CDR3 is TGCAGCGTTGTGCTGGGGGTGGGGGCAGATACGCAGTATTTT.

The chain recombines TRBV2 with TRBJ1-6, with 8 positions matching TRBD1. Germline CDR1 SNHLY, CDR2 FYNNEI. Germline trimming cut 6 bases from V and 10 bases from J; bases unmatched to any gene: 5. The CDR3 has 13 amino acids. The CDR3 coding sequence is TGTGCCAGCAGCGATTCAGGGGGCTCACCCCTCCACTTT. Protein sequence: CASSDSGGSPLHF.

This clonotype was recorded many times. The chain is built from TRBV7-9 and TRBJ1-1; D unresolved. The CDR3 runs to 13 residues. Deletions cut 3 bases from V and 5 bases from J, with 10 bases between. Germline V gene lookup returns CDR1 SEHNR and CDR2 FQNEAQ (reference sequence). The CDR3 DNA reads TGTGCCAGCAGCTTCGCCGGTGGTACTGAAGCTTTCTTT. Protein: CASSFAGGTEAFF.

This clonotype was picked up many times. The gene calls are TRBV12-3 or TRBV12-4 and TRBJ2-2; 7 bases are a match to TRBD1. The CDR3 sequence is 17 residues long. Germline trimming cut 5 bases from V and 9 bases from J; bases unmatched to any gene: 18. CDR3 DNA: TGTGCCAGCAGTCTTGCTGGTACGGGACAGTTTGGCAGGGAGCTGTTTTTT. This codes for CASSLAGTGQFGRELFF.

The V call is TRBV14, the J call TRBJ2-1, with a tentative D call TRBD2 (5 bases). The V end lost 0 bases, the J end lost 9 bases, and 6 bases lay between the germline ends. Germline V gene data show CDR1 as SGHDN and CDR2 as FVKESK. The CDR3 runs to 12 residues. The CDR3 here is CASSQDAGEQFF. Written as DNA, the CDR3 is TGTGCCAGCAGCCAAGATGCGGGTGAGCAGTTCTTC.

The table lists this clonotype with a few counts. The chain is built from TRBV10-3 and TRBJ2-5, with 7 bases identical to TRBD2. The CDR3 is 15 amino acids. In germline, CDR1 is ENHRY, CDR2 SYGVKD. V lost 2 bases, J lost 5 bases, and 8 bases stayed unmatched. Here the CDR3 DNA reads TGTGCCATCAGTGAGATTGGCGGGAGAGGCGAGACCCAGTACTTC. Encoded protein: CAISEIGGRGETQYF.